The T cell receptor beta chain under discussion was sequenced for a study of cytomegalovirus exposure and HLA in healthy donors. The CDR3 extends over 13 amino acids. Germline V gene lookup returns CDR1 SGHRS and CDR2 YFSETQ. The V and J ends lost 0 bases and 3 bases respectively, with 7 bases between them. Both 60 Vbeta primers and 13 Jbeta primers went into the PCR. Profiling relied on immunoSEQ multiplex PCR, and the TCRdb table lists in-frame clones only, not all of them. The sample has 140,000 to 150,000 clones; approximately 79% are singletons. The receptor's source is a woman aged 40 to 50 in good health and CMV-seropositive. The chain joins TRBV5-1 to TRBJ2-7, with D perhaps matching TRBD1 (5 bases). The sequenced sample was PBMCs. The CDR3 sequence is CASSLDRLYEQYF. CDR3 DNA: TGCGCCAGCAGCTTGGACAGGCTCTACGAGCAGTACTTC.